These 26 T cell receptor beta chains were all obtained from the same sample, sequenced in a study of Graves' ophthalmopathy and Graves' hyperthyroidism. The TCR beta CDR3 regions underwent amplification from RNA transcripts. HTBI primers primed a first-round RT-PCR, and a second-round multiplex PCR followed. MiXCR was run by TCRdb on the multiplex PCR reads, yielding one entry per CDR3 protein. Of around 600,000 distinct CDR3 sequences in the sample, roughly 41% are singletons; the top ten hold more than 2.5%. Source material: peripheral blood. The receptor set was obtained from an adult man with Graves' ophthalmopathy.

In its sample, this clonotype was seen many times. The chain has TRBV6-1 and TRBJ1-2; possible D gene TRBD1, 5 bases. Germline V gene sequence: CDR1 MNHNS, CDR2 SASEGT. Trimming stripped 7 bases from V and 4 bases from J, with 13 bases between. This CDR3 has 13 residues. CDR3 region: CASTAGSSYGYTF. The CDR3 DNA sequence: TGTGCCAGCACCGCAGGGTCCTCCTATGGCTACACCTTC.

This chain connects TRBV9 to TRBJ1-4; unclear D gene. V was pared by 5 bases and J by 8 bases, with 7 bases between. Germline V lookup: CDR1 SGDLS, CDR2 YYNGEE. This CDR3 is 11 amino acids long. The CDR3 sequence: CASRPEEKLFF. The CDR3 DNA reads TGTGCCAGCAGACCCGAGGAAAAACTGTTTTTT.

About this clonotype itself: The junction departs from germline at one end; a sequencing error may be responsible. The genes are TRBV5-1 and TRBJ2-2; D possibly corresponds to TRBD2 (5 bases). The germline V gene encodes CDR1 SGHRS and CDR2 YFSETQ. This CDR3 has 12 residues. CDR3 protein: CASSFYTGELSF. CDR3 in DNA: TGCGCCAGCAGCTTCTACACCGGGGAGCTGTCTTTT.

The genes are TRBV19 and TRBJ2-7, with D perhaps TRBD1 (5 bases). Trimming removed 5 bases at V and 3 bases at J, with 20 bases between. The CDR3 length is 16 residues. The V gene's germline CDR1 is LNHDA and CDR2 SQIVND (reference sequence). In nucleotides, the CDR3 is TGTGCCAGTAGTTCCCGCTGGCGGCAGGGCAGCTACGAGCAGTACTTC. Its protein is CASSSRWRQGSYEQYF.

The chain links TRBV9 to TRBJ2-2, with TRBD2 identical over 13 bases. CDR1 is SGDLS, CDR2 YYNGEE, per germline. V was clipped by 3 bases and J by 0 bases; unmatched bases: 8. This CDR3 has 19 amino acids. The CDR3 DNA reads as TGTGCCAGCAGCGGACCGGGACTAGCGGGAACTTCGAACACCGGGGAGCTGTTTTTT. Translating it yields CASSGPGLAGTSNTGELFF.

The CDR3 DNA is TGCGCCAGCAGCCGTGGGGATGGAGGAAATTCACCCCTCCACTTT. It encodes CASSRGDGGNSPLHF. The chain joins TRBV5-1 to TRBJ1-6; D not certain. Germline V CDR1 and CDR2: SGHRS, YFSETQ. The length of the CDR3 is 15 residues. V lost 4 bases and J lost 7, with 15 bases in between.

On this clonotype itself: A junction boundary mismatches the germline segment, possibly from a read error. The chain joins TRBV15 to TRBJ1-4, with a tentative D call TRBD1 (6 bases). The CDR3 is 15 residues long. Germline V gives CDR1 LNHNV, CDR2 YYDKDF (reference sequence). CDR3 in DNA: TGTGCCACCAGCGGAGATACAGGGACTAATGAAAAACCGTTTTTT. Its translation is CATSGDTGTNEKPFF.

The chain has TRBV9 and TRBJ2-7; TRBD1 matches at 7 bases. Trimming took 3 bases from V and 2 from J; bases not matched to a gene: 5. Germline loops: CDR1 SGDLS, CDR2 YYNGEE. The CDR3 length is 14 residues. DNA for the CDR3: TGTGCCAGCAGCGGCCGGGACAGAACCTACGAGCAGTACTTC. This translates into CASSGRDRTYEQYF.

The sample holds a few counts of this clonotype. J is TRBJ1-2 and V is TRBV12-3 or TRBV12-4; the match to TRBD1 covers 9 bases. CDR3 length: 16 amino acids. V shed 4 bases, J shed 0 bases, and the junction held 6 bases outside the gene matches. CDR3 DNA: TGTGCCAGCAGTTCCCTGACAGGGGGGACTAACTATGGCTACACCTTC. Translation: CASSSLTGGTNYGYTF.

This clonotype was counted ten times or more. This chain connects TRBV11-2 to TRBJ2-7, with a tentative D call TRBD2 (5 bases). The CDR3 loop spans 12 amino acids. Germline lookup yields CDR1 SGHAT and CDR2 FQNNGV. The V end was cut by 4 bases, the J end by 4 bases, with 8 bases between. The CDR3: CASSSWRYEQYF. CDR3 bases: TGTGCCAGCAGCTCCTGGAGGTACGAGCAGTACTTC.

This chain connects TRBV10-3 to TRBJ2-5; a possible D gene is TRBD1 (5 bases). With 2 bases removed from V and 4 bases from J, the gap between germline ends came to 14 bases. CDR3 length equals 15 residues. CDR1 ENHRY and CDR2 SYGVKD come from the germline V gene. The CDR3 bases are TGTGCCATCAGTGAGATAACGAACAGGCGAGAGACCCAGTACTTC. This gives the protein CAISEITNRRETQYF.

This clonotype was observed many times. This sequence joins TRBV7-8 and TRBJ1-1, with 11 bases that match TRBD1. Per the germline V gene, CDR1 is SGHVS and CDR2 is FQNEAQ. With 0 bases clipped from V and 0 bases from J, the junction kept 6 bases outside the gene matches. This CDR3 is 18 amino acids long. The chain's CDR3 is CASSLATGTGGLNTEAFF. CDR3 nucleotide sequence: TGTGCCAGCAGCTTAGCAACCGGGACAGGGGGATTGAACACTGAAGCTTTCTTT.

The genes are TRBV7-9 and TRBJ1-2; 8 bases line up with TRBD1. Germline V lookup: CDR1 SEHNR, CDR2 FQNEAQ (reference sequence). The junction had 16 bases not matched to a gene; V was cut back by 5 bases and J by 8 bases. This CDR3 is built from 16 residues. The CDR3 sequence: CASSLDRVGFLGGYTF. CDR3 DNA: TGTGCCAGCAGCCTGGACAGGGTCGGTTTTTTGGGGGGCTACACCTTC. Complete variable domain (other parts from reference TRBV7-9 and TRBJ1-2): DTGVSQNPRHKITKRGQNVTFRCDPISEHNRLYWYRQTLGQGPEFLTYFQNEAQLEKSRLLSDRFSAERPKGSFSTLEIQRTEQGDSAMYLCASSLDRVGFLGGYTFGSGTRLTVV.

V and J are TRBV15 and TRBJ1-6; D remains unclear. CDR1 and CDR2 from the germline V gene are LNHNV and YYDKDF (reference sequence). The CDR3 contains 15 residues. V was cut by 3 bases and J by 5 bases, with 11 bases left in between. CDR3 protein: CATSSRTENNSPLHF. DNA of the CDR3: TGTGCCACCAGCAGTCGGACGGAGAATAATTCACCCCTCCACTTT.

This clonotype was detected once. The junction does not match germline at one end; this may be a read error. The rearrangement joins TRBV5-4 to TRBJ1-2, with TRBD1 identical over 8 bases. Germline V gives CDR1 SGHNT, CDR2 YYREEE (reference sequence). The CDR3 totals 13 residues. The CDR3 bases are TGTGCCAGCAGACCAGGGACAGGCTATGTCTACACCTTC. This gives the protein CASRPGTGYVYTF.

This clonotype was counted at least ten times. The chain links TRBV7-2 to TRBJ1-6; D possibly corresponds to TRBD1 (6 bases). V lost 5 bases to trimming and J lost 1 base, with 9 bases between them. Germline lookup yields CDR1 SGHTA and CDR2 FQGNSA. This CDR3 has 15 residues. The DNA for the CDR3 is TGTGCCAGCAGCATGGACAGATCCTATAATTCACCCCTCCACTTT. It is translated as CASSMDRSYNSPLHF.

The V call is TRBV25-1, the J call TRBJ1-2, with D unresolved. The CDR3 sequence is 11 residues long. Germline CDR1 and CDR2: MGHDK and SYGVNS. V lost 5 bases to trimming and J lost 6 bases, with 7 bases between them. CDR3 protein: CASSLEDGYTF. The CDR3 region has the DNA TGTGCCAGCAGTCTTGAGGATGGCTACACCTTC.

A note on this clonotype: Germline is not matched at one junction end, which may reflect a read error. The rearrangement joins TRBV10-3 to TRBJ2-7; TRBD2 is a possible D gene (7 bases). Per the germline V gene, CDR1 is ENHRY and CDR2 is SYGVKD. The CDR3 has 17 residues. The CDR3 region is CASSYLDPSGGGYEQYF. The CDR3, as DNA: TGTGCCAGCAGTTACCTCGACCCTAGCGGAGGGGGCTACGAGCAGTACTTC.

This clonotype was seen repeatedly, ten times or more. This chain uses TRBV9 with TRBJ2-5, with D hard to call. The CDR3 sequence is 11 residues long. The germline CDR1 and CDR2 sequences are SGDLS and YYNGEE. The V end lost 0 bases, the J end lost 9 bases, and 6 bases lay between the germline ends. This CDR3 is CASSVAAPQYF. The CDR3 bases are TGTGCCAGCAGCGTAGCGGCGCCCCAGTACTTC.

The chain recombines TRBV9 with TRBJ2-7; 8 nucleotides agree with TRBD2. Trimming took 10 bases from V and 12 from J; bases not matched to a gene: 15. The CDR3 spans 12 residues. Germline V gene lookup returns CDR1 SGDLS and CDR2 YYNGEE. DNA for the CDR3: TGTGCCTGGAGTGACGATAGCGGGATACCGTACTTC. Translated: CAWSDDSGIPYF.

This chain links TRBV10-3 with TRBJ1-5; 9 bases map to TRBD1. After removal of 1 base from V and 11 bases from J, the junction contained 6 bases not matched to a gene. CDR3 length: 14 amino acids. Germline CDR1 and CDR2: ENHRY and SYGVKD. The CDR3 bases are TGTGCCATCAGTGAGTTGACAGGGGGTGAGACCCAGCATTTT. Protein product: CAISELTGGETQHF.

This clonotype was detected many times. The rearrangement uses TRBV12-3 or TRBV12-4 and TRBJ1-6; D is undetermined. The CDR3 has 13 residues. V shed 0 bases and J shed 13 bases, with 10 bases lying between them. As DNA, the CDR3 is TGTGCCAGCAGTTTAGCGCGGCGATCCCCCCTCCACTTT. This translates into CASSLARRSPLHF.

This clonotype was recorded at least ten times. The V gene is TRBV6-1, the J gene TRBJ1-1, with D possibly being TRBD1 (6 bases). Germline CDR1 and CDR2: MNHNS and SASEGT. V lost 1 base and J 4 bases, leaving 10 bases between the germline ends. CDR3 length: 14 amino acids. The CDR3 coding sequence is TGTGCCAGCAGTGAAGGACAGGAAAGCACTGAAGCTTTCTTT. This encodes CASSEGQESTEAFF.

DNA of the CDR3: TGTGCCAGCTTACCACCCCCGGGCCAAGAGACCCAGTACTTC. The encoded protein is CASLPPPGQETQYF. V and J are TRBV19 and TRBJ2-5; D call uncertain. V dropped 9 bases and J dropped 1 base, with 15 bases sitting between them. The CDR3 spans 14 residues. Germline V gene lookup returns CDR1 LNHDA and CDR2 SQIVND (reference sequence).

The rearrangement uses TRBV29-1 and TRBJ2-2, with 9 bases identical to TRBD1. The germline V gene has CDR1 SQVTM and CDR2 ANQGSEA. This CDR3 contains 13 residues. Trimming took 5 bases from V and 6 from J; bases not matched to a gene: 4. For the CDR3, the DNA is TGCAGCGTTCACAGGGGGCTCCCCGGGGAGCTGTTTTTT. Its protein is CSVHRGLPGELFF.

This clonotype was recorded at least ten times. The rearrangement joins TRBV10-3 to TRBJ2-5; either TRBD1 or TRBD2 may fit D (6 bases each). V shed 4 bases and J shed 5 bases, with 11 bases lying between them. Germline CDR1 ENHRY, CDR2 SYGVKD. The CDR3 consists of 13 residues. Here the CDR3 reads CAISAIGGETQYF. CDR3 in DNA: TGTGCCATCAGTGCTATAGGGGGGGAGACCCAGTACTTC.